The 17 T cell receptor beta chains listed next were all sequenced from one sample in a study of blood T cell repertoires in COVID-19. Measured with immunoSEQ multiplex PCR; TCRdb has only the in-frame clones, and not every one. The sample holds 400,000 to 550,000 clones, around 89% seen once. Sequenced input: peripheral blood. The origin of the receptors is a woman in her twenties or thirties with acute or convalescent COVID-19.

This clone was detected once. The same CDR3 is also encoded by other DNA sequences in this sample. The genes are TRBV4-1 and TRBJ2-7; 9 nucleotides agree with TRBD1. With V trimmed by 3 bases and J by 4 bases, 1 base remained unmatched. The germline CDR1 and CDR2 sequences are MGHRA and YSYEKL. CDR3 size: 13 residues. The CDR3 reads CASSQGTGYEQYF. As DNA, the CDR3 is TGCGCCAGCAGCCAGGGGACAGGGTACGAGCAGTACTTC.

There are many counts of this clone. The V and J genes are TRBV6-5 and TRBJ1-2, with D maybe TRBD1 (5 bases). This CDR3 has 13 amino acids. V lost 2 bases and J 6 bases, leaving 10 bases between the germline ends. Germline lookup yields CDR1 MNHEY and CDR2 SVGAGI. The CDR3 reads CASSYRFRDGYTF. CDR3 sequence (DNA): TGTGCCAGCAGTTACCGATTCAGGGATGGCTACACCTTC.

This chain joins TRBV5-1 and TRBJ1-3, with D unresolved. Trimming removed 3 bases from V and 0 bases from J, with 19 bases in between. Germline loops: CDR1 SGHRS, CDR2 YFSETQ. This CDR3 is built from 18 residues. The DNA of the CDR3 is TGCGCCAGCAGCTCGCTATCGGTAGACACCCGCTCTGGAAACACCATATATTTT. It encodes CASSSLSVDTRSGNTIYF.

This chain links TRBV6-5 with TRBJ2-2; 9 nucleotides match TRBD2. J lost 4 bases, V lost 5 bases, and 5 bases had no gene match. CDR3 length: 15 residues. Looked up from germline, CDR1 is MNHEY and CDR2 is SVGAGI. The CDR3 sequence is CASSRGLASTGELFF. The CDR3 DNA reads TGTGCCAGCAGTCGTGGACTAGCGAGCACCGGGGAGCTGTTTTTT.

The V gene is TRBV4-2, the J gene TRBJ1-6; D gene uncertain. The CDR3 runs to 15 residues. The germline gives CDR1 LGHNA, CDR2 YNFKEQ. V was cut by 3 bases and J by 9 bases, with 15 bases left in between. CDR3 protein: CASSQLRESTSPLHF. CDR3 nucleotide sequence: TGTGCCAGCAGCCAGTTACGGGAGTCTACTTCACCCCTCCACTTT.

V usage is TRBV5-4 and J usage is TRBJ2-7; D is perhaps TRBD1 (5 bases). From germline, CDR1 is SGHNT and CDR2 YYREEE (reference sequence). V gave up 0 bases and J gave up 3 bases, with 16 bases separating them. The CDR3 is 16 residues long. The CDR3 region has the DNA TGTGCCAGCAGCTTGGCGGATAGGGGTGTCCTCTACGAGCAGTACTTC. Protein product: CASSLADRGVLYEQYF.

The CDR3 protein is CASQGSYGYTF. For the CDR3, the DNA is TGTGCCAGCCAGGGTAGCTATGGCTACACCTTC. The chain combines TRBV13 with TRBJ1-2, with D possibly matching TRBD1 (5 bases). V dropped 8 bases and J dropped 4 bases, with 8 bases sitting between them. The germline gives CDR1 PRHDT, CDR2 FYEKMQ (reference sequence). The CDR3 sequence is 11 residues long. The whole variable domain, remainder taken from reference TRBV13 and TRBJ1-2, is AAGVIQSPRHLIKEKRETATLKCYPIPRHDTVYWYQQGPGQDPQFLISFYEKMQSDKGSIPDRFSAQQFSDYHSELNMSSLELGDSALYFCASQGSYGYTFGSGTRLTVV.

The CDR3, as DNA: TGTGCCAGCAGTTTAGGCAGGGGAACTGAAGCTTTCTTT. This codes for CASSLGRGTEAFF. V gene TRBV12-3 or TRBV12-4 combines with J gene TRBJ1-1; TRBD1 is a possible D gene (6 bases). The CDR3 spans 13 residues. V lost 1 base to trimming and J lost 5 bases, with 8 bases between them.

This chain joins TRBV4-1 and TRBJ2-3; 8 positions agree with TRBD1. Germline V gene lookup returns CDR1 MGHRA and CDR2 YSYEKL. Unmatched junction bases numbered 6, after V lost 4 bases and J lost 6 bases. The CDR3 length is 14 residues. This CDR3 is CASSPGTGADTQYF. CDR3 nucleotide sequence: TGCGCCAGCAGCCCCGGGACAGGAGCCGATACGCAGTATTTT.

The chain couples TRBV2 to TRBJ1-2, with 7 bases aligning to TRBD1. Germline CDR1 and CDR2: SNHLY and FYNNEI. CDR3 length: 15 residues. Trimming took 11 bases from V and 8 from J; bases not matched to a gene: 20. CDR3 residues: CAPRDSRANKGGYTF. DNA for the CDR3: TGTGCCCCGCGGGACAGCCGAGCAAACAAGGGGGGCTACACCTTC.

This clone was seen only a few times. V usage is TRBV5-1 and J usage is TRBJ1-1, with D perhaps TRBD1 (6 bases). Germline V gene lookup returns CDR1 SGHRS and CDR2 YFSETQ. The CDR3 runs 15 residues. The V end was cut by 4 bases, the J end by 0 bases, with 13 bases between. In DNA, the CDR3 is TGCGCCAGCAGCATCCTTCAGGGGCTGAACACTGAAGCTTTCTTT. It yields the protein CASSILQGLNTEAFF.

The chain is built from TRBV11-2 and TRBJ1-1, with 8 bases identical to TRBD1. The CDR3 consists of 15 residues. With V trimmed by 5 bases and J by 0 bases, 5 bases remained unmatched. Germline CDR1 reads SGHAT; CDR2 reads FQNNGV. CDR3 DNA sequence: TGTGCCAGCAGCAGGACAGGGTTCTTGAACACTGAAGCTTTCTTT. This codes for CASSRTGFLNTEAFF.

The chain combines TRBV29-1 with TRBJ2-3, with 10 bases fitting TRBD1. This CDR3 is built from 14 residues. The trim removed 4 bases at V and 5 bases at J, leaving 6 bases unmatched. The germline CDR1 and CDR2 sequences are SQVTM and ANQGSEA. Here the CDR3 reads CSVGGGTGVDTQYF. Written as DNA, the CDR3 is TGCAGCGTTGGTGGTGGGACAGGGGTAGATACGCAGTATTTT.

The chain recombines TRBV28 with TRBJ1-4; 7 bases fit TRBD1. Germline-derived CDR1 and CDR2 are MDHEN and SYDVKM. The CDR3 covers 13 residues. J was trimmed by 7 bases and V by 6 bases; bases with no gene match: 5. CDR3 sequence: CASRQGIFEKLFF. The CDR3 DNA follows: TGTGCCAGCAGACAGGGGATATTTGAAAAACTGTTTTTT.

V is TRBV20-1 and J is TRBJ2-7, with 8 bases matching TRBD1. CDR1 DFQATT and CDR2 SNEGSKA come from the germline V gene (reference sequence). The CDR3 totals 15 residues. V shed 3 bases and J 2 bases; nucleotides not matched to a gene: 9. The CDR3 DNA reads as TGCAGTGCTAGTAGTTTGGGACAGGTAACCTACGAGCAGTACTTC. It translates to CSASSLGQVTYEQYF.

As for this clone: The same CDR3 is also encoded by other DNA sequences in this sample. The chain carries TRBV29-1 and TRBJ1-1; perhaps TRBD1 as D (5 bases). Trimming removed 3 bases from V and 5 bases from J, with 10 bases in between. The CDR3 loop spans 12 amino acids. In germline, CDR1 is SQVTM, CDR2 ANQGSEA. This CDR3 reads CSVEGGRTEAFF. In nucleotides, the CDR3 is TGCAGCGTTGAGGGGGGAAGGACTGAAGCTTTCTTT.

The gene calls are TRBV5-1 and TRBJ1-4, with D maybe TRBD1 (6 bases). The CDR3 is 15 amino acids. Germline V lookup: CDR1 SGHRS, CDR2 YFSETQ. The V and J ends lost 0 bases and 8 bases respectively, with 14 bases between them. CDR3: CASSLGAGVGEKLFF. CDR3 nucleotide sequence: TGCGCCAGCAGCTTGGGGGCAGGGGTCGGGGAAAAACTGTTTTTT.